What follows is one TCR beta chain and its context. Its antigen is undetermined. The sample is drawn from a study of cytomegalovirus exposure and HLA in healthy donors. 60 Vbeta and 13 Jbeta primers were used in PCR. The protocol was immunoSEQ multiplex PCR, while the TCRdb copy is restricted to in-frame clones and leaves out a portion. This table holds some 150,000 clones, around 80% found once. CDR1 and CDR2 (germline): MGHRA, YSYEKL. The CDR3 is 14 residues long. The V segment lost 4 bases and the J segment 3 bases; nucleotides outside the gene matches: 5. Findings of the study overall: Listed as cytomegalovirus-associated were around 160 TCR beta chains.

The sequence was collected from a man aged 30 to 39 in good health and CMV-seropositive. The gene calls are TRBV4-1 and TRBJ2-7; 8 bases are shared with TRBD2. Sample: PBMCs. This CDR3 reads CASSLPGTSYEQYF. As DNA, the CDR3 is TGCGCCAGCAGCCTCCCCGGGACTAGCTACGAGCAGTACTTC.